This TCR beta chain appears in the sequencing data of a study of T cell responses to AZD1222 COVID-19 vaccine. Here immunoSEQ multiplex PCR was the method, and the copy in TCRdb shows in-frame clones only, minus some. The data contain 150,000 to 250,000 clones, roughly nine tenths of them singletons. Study-level findings and limits: Among those given AZD1222, only five to seven were seropositive at baseline. After the peak T cell response, and only then, were repertoires sampled. There were mostly white British donors and more females than males, and clonal diversity was possibly underestimated. At 160-218 and 743-854, vaccine-associated CD4 TCRs were dominant, and they spanned spike.

In the case of this clone: Its antigen is unidentified.

J was trimmed by 9 bases and V by 4 bases; bases with no gene match: 6. The V gene's germline CDR1 is SNHLY and CDR2 FYNNEI. This CDR3 is 14 amino acids long. V is TRBV2 and J is TRBJ2-1, with 10 bases lining up with TRBD2. This specimen was peripheral blood, taken 28 days after the second AZD1222 dose. The receptor was derived from an adult who received the AZD1222 COVID-19 vaccine. In DNA form, the CDR3 reads TGTGCCAGCAGTGCAAGCGGGAGGGGGGCTGAGCAGTTCTTC. It specifies CASSASGRGAEQFF. The full variable domain, completed using reference TRBV2 and TRBJ2-1, is EPEVTQTPSHQVTQMGQEVILRCVPISNHLYFYWYRQILGQKVEFLVSFYNNEISEKSEIFDDQFSVERPDGSNFTLKIRSTKLEDSAMYFCASSASGRGAEQFFGPGTRLTVL.